The T cell receptor beta chain described here comes from a study of T cells in Graves' hyperthyroidism and ophthalmopathy. Germline V gene lookup returns CDR1 MNHEY and CDR2 SVGAGI. The CDR3 is 13 residues long. As concerns this clonotype: Its antigen is currently unknown. This may be a read error, as it is one base from a much larger clone.

Whole-study results and caveats: Ophthalmopathy was identified by the model a median about 6.8 months ahead of onset.

RNA transcripts gave rise to amplified TCR beta CDR3 regions. The HTBI primer set drove a first-round RT-PCR of the TCR CDR3. TCRdb ran MiXCR on the multiplex PCR reads and lists one entry per CDR3 protein. The sample consists of under 350,000 distinct CDR3 sequences, about 21% of them appearing once. Over 18 months, lack of ophthalmopathy progression marked Graves' hyperthyroidism as stable. Each 10 ml fresh peripheral blood draw supplied the PBMCs. This chain uses TRBV6-5 with TRBJ2-1, with D possibly TRBD1 on 5 matching bases. Sample: blood. The clonotype originates from a woman aged 50 to 60 with Graves' hyperthyroidism. The CDR3 sequence is CPSSYGQNNEQFF. CDR3 nucleotides: TGTCCCAGCAGTTACGGACAAAACAATGAGCAGTTCTTC.